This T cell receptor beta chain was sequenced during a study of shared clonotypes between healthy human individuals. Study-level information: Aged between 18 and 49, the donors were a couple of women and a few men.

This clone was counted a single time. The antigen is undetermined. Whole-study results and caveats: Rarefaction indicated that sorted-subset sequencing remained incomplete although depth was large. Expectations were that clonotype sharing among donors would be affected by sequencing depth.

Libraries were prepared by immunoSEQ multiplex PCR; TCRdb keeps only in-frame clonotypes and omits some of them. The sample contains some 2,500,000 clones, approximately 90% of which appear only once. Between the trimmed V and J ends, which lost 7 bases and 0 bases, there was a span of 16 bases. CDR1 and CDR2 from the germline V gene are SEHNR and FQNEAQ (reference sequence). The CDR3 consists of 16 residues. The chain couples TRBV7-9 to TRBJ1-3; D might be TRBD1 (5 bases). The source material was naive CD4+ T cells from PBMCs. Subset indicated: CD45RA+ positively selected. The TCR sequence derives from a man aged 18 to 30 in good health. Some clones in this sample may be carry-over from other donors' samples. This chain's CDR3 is CASIRGAQISGNTIYF. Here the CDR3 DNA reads TGTGCCAGCATCCGAGGGGCACAAATCTCTGGAAACACCATATATTTT.